This TCR beta chain was retrieved from a study of cytomegalovirus exposure and HLA in healthy donors. On this clone itself: Its antigen is unidentified.

The PCR had 60 Vbeta and 13 Jbeta primers. The method was immunoSEQ multiplex PCR; TCRdb's version includes in-frame clones alone and lacks a portion of them. The sample lists about 160,000 clones; 83% were seen once. The V gene's germline CDR1 is MDHEN and CDR2 SYDVKM. Trimming removed 5 bases at V and 6 bases at J, with 11 bases between. This CDR3 contains 13 residues. Whole-study findings and limits: Associated with cytomegalovirus, according to the listing, were around 170 TCR beta chains. In a later analysis, parvovirus B19, influenza, CMV and Epstein-Barr virus appeared linked to several top co-occurrence clusters.

V usage is TRBV28 and J usage is TRBJ1-5; the D gene is possibly TRBD1 (6 bases). Sequencing was done on a sample of PBMCs. The sequence was collected from a man between 45 and 60 years old in good health and CMV-seropositive. The CDR3 sequence: CASSAGAVQPQHF. CDR3 DNA sequence: TGTGCCAGCAGTGCGGGGGCGGTTCAGCCCCAGCATTTT.